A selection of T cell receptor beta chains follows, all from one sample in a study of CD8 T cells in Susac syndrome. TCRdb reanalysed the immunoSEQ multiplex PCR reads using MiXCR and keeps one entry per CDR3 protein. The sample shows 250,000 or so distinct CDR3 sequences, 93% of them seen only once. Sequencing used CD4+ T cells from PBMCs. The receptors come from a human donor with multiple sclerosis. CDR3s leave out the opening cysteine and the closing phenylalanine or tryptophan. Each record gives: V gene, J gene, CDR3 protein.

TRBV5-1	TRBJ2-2	ASSTLGLNTGELF
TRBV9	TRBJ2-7	ASSPVWSSYEQY
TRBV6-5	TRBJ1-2	ASSQGWNNYGYT
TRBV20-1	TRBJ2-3	SARSGGTDTQY
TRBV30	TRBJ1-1	AWSKTELPFEAF
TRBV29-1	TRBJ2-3	SVDTSEGTDTQY
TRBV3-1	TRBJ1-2	ASSEGTDHYGYT
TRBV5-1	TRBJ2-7	ASSLGDRSVEEQY
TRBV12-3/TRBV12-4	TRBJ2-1	ASVEQGRTYNEQF
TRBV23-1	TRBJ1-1	ASSLGTGSHTEAF
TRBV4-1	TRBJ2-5	ASSQAGRGRKETQY
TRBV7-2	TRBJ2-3	ASLKPGADTQY
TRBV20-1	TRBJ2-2	SARDAGANTGELF
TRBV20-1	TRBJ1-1	SAPGQQNTEAF
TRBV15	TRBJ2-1	ATSRDVAAEQF
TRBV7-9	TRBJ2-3	ASSLMGYNRDRGTDTQY
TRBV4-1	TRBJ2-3	ASSQEGRGGVDTQY
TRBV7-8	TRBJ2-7	ASSFGPLHYEQY
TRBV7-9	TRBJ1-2	ASSRRQPEYQGYT
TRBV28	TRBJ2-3	ASSFKGFGTDTQY
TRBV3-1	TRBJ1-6	ASSQGPAGRGSPLH
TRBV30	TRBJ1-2	AWSRDPNRGHGYT
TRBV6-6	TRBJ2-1	ASTLGKGEQF
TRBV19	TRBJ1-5	ASSIVSLEPQH
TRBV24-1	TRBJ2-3	ATSDPKDYADTQY
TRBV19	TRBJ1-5	ASSIKGGLLGQPQH
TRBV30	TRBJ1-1	AWGTEDTEAF
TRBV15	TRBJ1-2	ATSSDRANYGYT
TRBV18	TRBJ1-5	ASSGQNNQPQH
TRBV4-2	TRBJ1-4	ASSQEGQNNEKLF
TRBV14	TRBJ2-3	ASSQISGRAGGTDTQY
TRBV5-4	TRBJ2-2	ASSLRTLANTGELF
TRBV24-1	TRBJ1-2	ATSPGGQGRGYT
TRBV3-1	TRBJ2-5	ASSQAEAGGETQY
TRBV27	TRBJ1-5	ASRRTGVEPQH
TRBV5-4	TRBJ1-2	ASSLVSGGSYGYGYT
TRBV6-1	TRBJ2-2	ASSEVVRGSRELF
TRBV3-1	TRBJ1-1	ASSQVRQGEAF
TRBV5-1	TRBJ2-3	ASSSTGGTDTQY
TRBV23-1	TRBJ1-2	ASSQGVGTAYGYT
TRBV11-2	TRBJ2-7	ASSWPGGVGEQY